This TCR beta chain appears in the sequencing data of a study of CD4+ T cells in melanoma. Broader study findings: Neoantigen-specific CD4+ T cells in melanoma reportedly had diverse differentiation states. A reported correlation linked neoantigen-specific CD4+ T cells to CD8+, macrophage and B cell function.

Points on this clone: Its target is unknown.

TCRdb's copy holds only in-frame clones and misses some; the assay was immunoSEQ multiplex PCR. The repertoire has roughly 110,000 clones, 80% to 95% of them found once; the top ten carry 3.3%. The CDR3 sequence is 14 residues long. Germline V gene sequence: CDR1 LGHNA, CDR2 YSLEER. Between the trimmed V and J ends, which lost 0 bases and 7 bases, there was a span of 7 bases. The genes are TRBV4-3 and TRBJ1-6, with D unclear. The clonotype originates from a human donor with melanoma. Sequenced: peripheral blood. The CDR3 region has the DNA TGCGCCAGCAGCCAAGATTGGAGGAATTCACCCCTCCACTTT. The encoded protein is CASSQDWRNSPLHF.